These 2 T cell receptor beta chains were sequenced from one sample in a study of Graves' ophthalmopathy and Graves' hyperthyroidism. RNA transcripts yielded amplified TCR beta CDR3 regions. An initial RT-PCR round employing HTBI primers preceded a second-round multiplex PCR. TCRdb re-analysed the multiplex PCR reads in MiXCR, keeping a single row per CDR3 protein. The profile shows about 220,000 distinct CDR3 sequences, about 22% of them singletons. The source material was peripheral blood. These receptors all stem from a woman aged 50 to 65 with Graves' ophthalmopathy.

This clonotype was recorded at least ten times. V is TRBV12-5 and J is TRBJ2-7, with TRBD1 matching over 8 bases. With V trimmed by 3 bases and J by 2 bases, 6 bases remained unmatched. There are 15 residues in the CDR3. CDR1 and CDR2 from the germline V gene are LGHNT and FRNRAP. CDR3 DNA sequence: TGTGCTAGTGGTTTCAAGCAGGGGGCCACCTACGAGCAGTACTTC. Protein sequence: CASGFKQGATYEQYF.

This clonotype came up many times. The V call is TRBV6-1, the J call TRBJ1-3; no reliable D call. Germline CDR1 MNHNS, CDR2 SASEGT. The CDR3 runs to 13 residues. Trimming shortened V by 8 bases and J by 0 bases, and 8 bases separated the two germline ends. CDR3 amino acids: CASYRSSGNTIYF. The CDR3 DNA reads as TGTGCCAGCTACCGAAGCTCTGGAAACACCATATATTTT.